The 8 T cell receptor beta chains below were found in one sample sequenced in a study of CD8+CD57+ T cells in acquired aplastic anemia. Patients selected for sequencing had displayed CD8+CD57+ cell expansion by flow cytometry. Genomic DNA acted as the template from which TCR beta VDJ combination and CDR3 sequence profiling were carried out. TCRdb redid the calling of the reads with MiXCR, one entry per CDR3 protein. The repertoire holds 160,000 or so distinct CDR3 sequences, 47% seen once, with around 1.1% in the top ten. Sequencing was performed on sorted CD4+, CD8+, or CD8+CD57+ T cells (not recorded which) from PBMCs. The receptors derive from a human donor with aplastic anemia.

This clonotype was seen at least ten times. The V gene is TRBV5-6, the J gene TRBJ1-5; no definite D call. Germline CDR1 and CDR2: SGHDT and YYEEEE. V was clipped by 3 bases and J by 7 bases, with 11 bases between them. This CDR3 comprises 13 residues. CDR3 in amino acids: CASSSDLGQPQHF. CDR3 coding DNA: TGTGCCAGCAGCTCTGACCTGGGGCAGCCCCAGCATTTT.

This clonotype has a handful of counts. The chain couples TRBV5-4 to TRBJ1-2; possible D gene TRBD1, 6 bases. Trimming pared 4 bases from V and 0 bases from J, leaving 19 bases between. The CDR3 totals 17 residues. Germline V lookup: CDR1 SGHNT, CDR2 YYREEE (reference sequence). CDR3 residues: CASSPRGRAQANYGYTF. Here the CDR3 DNA reads TGTGCCAGCAGCCCCAGGGGCCGCGCTCAAGCTAACTATGGCTACACCTTC.

Notes on this clonotype: A much larger clone lies one base from this, so it may be a read error. This CDR3 reads CASTLGGATF. CDR3 nucleotides: TGTGCCAGCACCTTGGGCGGGGCGACCTTC. The chain is built from TRBV7-9 and TRBJ1-2; TRBD1 might be the D (5 bases). Per germline, CDR1 SEHNR and CDR2 FQNEAQ (reference sequence). Trimming cost V 7 bases and J 14 bases, with 14 bases left between them. The CDR3 covers 10 residues.

This clonotype was picked up one time. The chain joins TRBV6-1 to TRBJ1-6; D perhaps matches TRBD1 (6 bases). V lost 6 bases and J 7 bases, leaving 10 bases between the germline ends. The CDR3 is 13 residues long. Germline lookup yields CDR1 MNHNS and CDR2 SASEGT. The CDR3 sequence: CASSPTGNSPLHF. The DNA of the CDR3 is TGTGCCAGCAGCCCGACAGGAAATTCACCCCTCCACTTT.

The chain combines TRBV20-1 with TRBJ2-3; TRBD2 agrees at 8 bases. This CDR3 has 15 amino acids. With V trimmed by 6 bases and J by 0 bases, 8 bases remained unmatched. Germline CDR1 and CDR2: DFQATT and SNEGSKA (reference sequence). The CDR3 coding sequence is TGCAGTGCCGGGGGGGCAGGGGCAAGCACAGATACGCAGTATTTT. This encodes CSAGGAGASTDTQYF.

The rearrangement uses TRBV20-1 and TRBJ1-1; D is perhaps TRBD1 (5 bases). The germline gives CDR1 DFQATT, CDR2 SNEGSKA (reference sequence). This CDR3 region has 14 residues. With 1 base removed from V and 0 bases from J, the gap between germline ends came to 9 bases. CDR3 nucleotide sequence: TGCAGTGCTAGAGCCGGGGGTATGAACACTGAAGCTTTCTTT. Residues: CSARAGGMNTEAFF.

This clonotype was recorded only once. The chain couples TRBV2 to TRBJ1-2; maybe TRBD1 (5 bases). V lost 7 bases and J lost 8, with 14 bases in between. The germline V gene encodes CDR1 SNHLY and CDR2 FYNNEI. CDR3 size: 12 residues. The CDR3 region has the DNA TGTGCCAGCAAGGGCGAGGGGTTCGGCTACACCTTC. It specifies CASKGEGFGYTF.

In its sample, this clonotype was seen many times. V gene TRBV7-3 combines with J gene TRBJ2-1; 7 bases agree with TRBD1. This CDR3 spans 15 amino acids. V lost 2 bases to trimming and J lost 5 bases; unmatched junction nucleotides: 6. Germline CDR1 and CDR2: SGHTA and FQGTGA. The CDR3 spells CASSLVGGENNEQFF. In DNA form, the CDR3 reads TGTGCCAGCAGCTTAGTAGGGGGCGAAAACAATGAGCAGTTCTTC.